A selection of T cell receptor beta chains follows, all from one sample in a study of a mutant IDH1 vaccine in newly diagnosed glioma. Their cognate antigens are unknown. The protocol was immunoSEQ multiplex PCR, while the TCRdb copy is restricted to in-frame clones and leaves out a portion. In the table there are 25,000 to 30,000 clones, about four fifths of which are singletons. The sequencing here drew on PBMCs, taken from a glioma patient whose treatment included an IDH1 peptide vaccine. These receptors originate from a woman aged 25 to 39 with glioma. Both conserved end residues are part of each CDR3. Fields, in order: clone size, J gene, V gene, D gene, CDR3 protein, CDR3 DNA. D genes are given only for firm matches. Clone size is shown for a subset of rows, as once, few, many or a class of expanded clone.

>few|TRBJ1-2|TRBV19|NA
CASSISTGNYGYTF
TGTGCCAGTAGTATTTCGACCGGGAACTATGGCTACACCTTC
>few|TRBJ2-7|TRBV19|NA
CASSTDGSREQYF
TGTGCCAGTAGTACGGACGGTTCTAGGGAGCAGTACTTC
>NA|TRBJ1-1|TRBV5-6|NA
CASSRGSTEAFF
TGTGCCAGCAGCCGCGGGTCCACTGAAGCTTTCTTT
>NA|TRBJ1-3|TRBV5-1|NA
CASSSTTDSGNTIYF
TGCGCCAGCAGCTCCACCACTGACTCTGGAAACACCATATATTTT
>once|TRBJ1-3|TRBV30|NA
CAWSRKQGIGNTIYF
TGTGCCTGGAGTCGTAAACAGGGAATTGGAAACACCATATATTTT
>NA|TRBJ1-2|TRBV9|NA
CASSVVAGPSYGYTF
TGTGCCAGCAGCGTAGTGGCGGGCCCCTCCTATGGCTACACCTTC
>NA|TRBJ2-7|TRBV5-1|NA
CASSLAGSYEQYF
TGCGCCAGCAGCTTGGCCGGGTCGTACGAGCAGTACTTC
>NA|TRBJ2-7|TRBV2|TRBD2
CASSDPGLAYEQYF
TGTGCCAGCAGCGACCCGGGACTAGCTTACGAGCAGTACTTC
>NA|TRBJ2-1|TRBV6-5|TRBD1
CASQSGGYEQFF
TGTGCCAGCCAATCAGGGGGCTATGAGCAGTTCTTC
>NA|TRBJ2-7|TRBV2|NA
CASKADTSSYEQYF
TGTGCCAGCAAGGCGGATACGAGCTCCTACGAGCAGTACTTC
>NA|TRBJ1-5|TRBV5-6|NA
CASSLWGGNQPQHF
TGTGCCAGCAGCTTGTGGGGGGGCAATCAGCCCCAGCATTTT
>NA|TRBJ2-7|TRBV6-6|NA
CASSYLGTVYEQYF
TGTGCCAGCAGTTACCTGGGGACGGTTTATGAGCAGTACTTC
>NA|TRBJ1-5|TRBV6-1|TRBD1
CASSEAGTGQQPQHF
TGTGCCAGCAGTGAAGCGGGGACAGGGCAACAGCCCCAGCATTTT
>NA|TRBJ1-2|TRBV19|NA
CASSMSREFDYGYTF
TGTGCCAGTAGTATGAGTCGGGAGTTCGACTATGGCTACACCTTC
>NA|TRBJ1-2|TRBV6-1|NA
CASTELDRLYGYTF
TGTGCCAGCACAGAACTAGACAGACTCTATGGCTACACCTTC
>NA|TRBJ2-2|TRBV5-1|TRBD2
CASSFLSGRNTGELFF
TGCGCCAGCAGCTTCCTAAGCGGGAGGAACACCGGGGAGCTGTTTTTT
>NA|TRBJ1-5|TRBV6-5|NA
CASRLNSNQPQHF
TGTGCCAGCAGACTAAATAGCAATCAGCCCCAGCATTTT
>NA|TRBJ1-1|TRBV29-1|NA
CTVGGRSTEAFF
TGCACCGTCGGAGGGAGGAGCACTGAAGCTTTCTTT
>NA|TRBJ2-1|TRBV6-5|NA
CATKVVDEQFF
TGTGCCACCAAAGTGGTGGATGAGCAGTTCTTC
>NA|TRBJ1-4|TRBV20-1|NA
CSAEGGQKLFF
TGCAGTGCCGAGGGGGGGCAGAAACTGTTTTTT
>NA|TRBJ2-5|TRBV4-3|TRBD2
CASSQGLAGGGETQYF
TGCGCCAGCAGCCAAGGGCTAGCGGGGGGTGGGGAGACCCAGTACTTC